Presented here are 13 T cell receptor beta chains from one specimen sequenced in a study of OX40 agonist ivuxolimab in advanced cancers. Sequenced by immunoSEQ multiplex PCR; TCRdb stores in-frame clones only, minus some. The sample has around 69,000 clones, 70% to 90% seen once. The sample in question was CD4+ or CD8+ T cells sorted from blood, obtained in a trial of the OX40 agonist ivuxolimab. The receptor source for this set is an adult with an advanced solid tumor such as melanoma, head and neck, liver or kidney cancer.

The chain employs TRBV9 and TRBJ2-3; 10 nucleotides agree with TRBD1. V was pared by 7 bases and J by 6 bases, with 5 bases of the junction left unmatched. The CDR3 has 13 residues. Per germline, CDR1 SGDLS and CDR2 YYNGEE. The CDR3 protein is CASGGQGSDTQYF. Here the CDR3 DNA reads TGTGCCAGCGGGGGACAGGGGAGTGATACGCAGTATTTT. The variable domain in full, with the rest retrieved from reference TRBV9 and TRBJ2-3, is DSGVTQTPKHLITATGQRVTLRCSPRSGDLSVYWYQQSLDQGLQFLIQYYNGEERAKGNILERFSAQQFPDLHSELNLSSLELGDSALYFCASGGQGSDTQYFGPGTRLTVL.

The V call is TRBV10-3, the J call TRBJ2-3; D might be TRBD1 (6 bases). V lost 3 bases and J 2 bases, leaving 15 bases between the germline ends. This CDR3 has 16 residues. Looked up from germline, CDR1 is ENHRY and CDR2 is SYGVKD. CDR3 nucleotide sequence: TGTGCCATCAGTGAACAGGGCCCCCTATCCACAGATACGCAGTATTTT. Its translation is CAISEQGPLSTDTQYF.

The rearrangement joins TRBV5-1 to TRBJ2-7, with 8 nucleotides matching TRBD1. The J segment lost 4 bases and the V segment lost 3 bases, leaving 9 bases of the junction unmatched. The CDR3 spans 15 residues. CDR1 is SGHRS and CDR2 is YFSETQ in the germline V gene. The CDR3 bases are TGCGCCAGCAGCTCGGTAGGGACAGGTTTTTACGAGCAGTACTTC. Translation: CASSSVGTGFYEQYF. The whole variable domain, remainder taken from reference TRBV5-1 and TRBJ2-7, is KAGVTQTPRYLIKTRGQQVTLSCSPISGHRSVSWYQQTPGQGLQFLFEYFSETQRNKGNFPGRFSGRQFSNSRSEMNVSTLELGDSALYLCASSSVGTGFYEQYFGPGTRLTVT.

This clone showed up just a few times. The rearrangement uses TRBV19 and TRBJ1-1, with 9 bases identical to TRBD1. The CDR3 consists of 14 residues. V was clipped by 5 bases and J by 10 bases; unmatched bases: 11. Looked up from germline, CDR1 is LNHDA and CDR2 is SQIVND (reference sequence). The CDR3 reads CASSVGQGLPVAFF. The CDR3 DNA follows: TGTGCCAGTAGTGTTGGACAGGGGCTTCCCGTAGCTTTCTTT. Variable domain in full (rest from reference TRBV19 and TRBJ1-1): DGGITQSPKYLFRKEGQNVTLSCEQNLNHDAMYWYRQDPGQGLRLIYYSQIVNDFQKGDIAEGYSVSREKKESFPLTVTSAQKNPTAFYLCASSVGQGLPVAFFGQGTRLTVV.

J is TRBJ1-5 and V is TRBV19, with 9 nucleotides matching TRBD1. CDR1 is LNHDA and CDR2 is SQIVND in the germline V gene (reference sequence). V gave up 5 bases and J gave up 6 bases; unmatched junction bases: 8. The CDR3 extends over 15 amino acids. The CDR3 here is CASSRGQGFGQPQHF. Here the CDR3 DNA reads TGTGCCAGTAGTCGAGGACAGGGGTTTGGTCAGCCCCAGCATTTT.

The chain couples TRBV27 to TRBJ2-7; D might be TRBD1 (6 bases). The CDR3 consists of 14 residues. The germline CDR1 and CDR2 sequences are MNHEY and SMNVEV (reference sequence). Trimming stripped 3 bases from V and 4 bases from J, with 13 bases between. In DNA form, the CDR3 reads TGTGCCAGCAGTTTGAAGGACAGCAGATACGAGCAGTACTTC. Its translation: CASSLKDSRYEQYF.

The chain joins TRBV28 to TRBJ1-2; weak D call: TRBD1 (5 bases). With 4 bases removed from V and 4 bases from J, the gap between germline ends came to 13 bases. Germline loops: CDR1 MDHEN, CDR2 SYDVKM. The CDR3 is made up of 14 amino acids. Here the CDR3 reads CASSSGLLPYGYTF. The CDR3 DNA sequence: TGTGCCAGCAGTTCGGGACTACTCCCCTATGGCTACACCTTC.

This chain joins TRBV2 and TRBJ1-4; 7 bases are a match to TRBD1. V lost 4 bases and J lost 4; bases outside the gene matches: 6. Germline values: CDR1 SNHLY, CDR2 FYNNEI. The length of the CDR3 is 15 residues. The CDR3 sequence is CASSARTGHNEKLFF. Written as DNA, the CDR3 is TGTGCCAGCAGTGCCAGGACAGGACATAATGAAAAACTGTTTTTT.

The chain couples TRBV6-4 to TRBJ1-5; D unresolved. The V and J ends lost 5 bases and 0 bases respectively, with 5 bases between them. Germline-derived CDR1 and CDR2 are MRHNA and SNTAGT. The CDR3 is 13 amino acids. The CDR3 sequence: CASSQHSNQPQHF. The CDR3 region has the DNA TGTGCCAGCAGTCAACATAGCAATCAGCCCCAGCATTTT.

The chain recombines TRBV2 with TRBJ2-7; D might be TRBD1 (5 bases). There are 16 residues in the CDR3. Germline V lookup: CDR1 SNHLY, CDR2 FYNNEI. Trimming removed 8 bases at V and 1 base at J, with 21 bases between. The CDR3 DNA follows: TGTGCCAGCTCCACAACACAAGGCAGGGTGTCCTACGAGCAGTACTTC. This translates into CASSTTQGRVSYEQYF.

The chain couples TRBV2 to TRBJ2-3; D remains ambiguous. The V end was cut by 4 bases, the J end by 6 bases, with 14 bases between. Germline CDR1 reads SNHLY; CDR2 reads FYNNEI. The length of the CDR3 is 14 residues. CDR3 coding DNA: TGTGCCAGCAGTGTCAGGTCGGTGGGGGATACGCAGTATTTT. This encodes CASSVRSVGDTQYF.

The chain carries TRBV18 and TRBJ2-7; 8 bases are a match to TRBD1. This CDR3 has 17 amino acids. The germline CDR1 and CDR2 sequences are KGHSH and LQKENI. The junction had 10 bases not matched to a gene; V was cut back by 3 bases and J by 0 bases. The DNA of the CDR3 is TGTGCCAGCTCACCCGGGACAGGCGGGACAGTCTCCTACGAGCAGTACTTC. This codes for CASSPGTGGTVSYEQYF.

This rearrangement joins TRBV5-5 to TRBJ2-7; no definite D call. The CDR3 has 14 amino acids. The germline V gene has CDR1 SGHKS and CDR2 YYEKEE (reference sequence). Trimming pared 0 bases from V and 1 base from J, leaving 8 bases between. CDR3 region: CASSLDPTSYEQYF. CDR3 DNA: TGTGCCAGCAGCTTGGATCCCACATCCTACGAGCAGTACTTC.